These T cell receptor beta chains were read from a single sample in a study of cytomegalovirus exposure and HLA in healthy donors. Clones were read by immunoSEQ multiplex PCR, and TCRdb kept only the in-frame ones, dropping some. Across approximately 120,000 clones, the top ten clones capture 2.2% of the sample. The sequenced sample consisted of PBMCs. All receptors derive from a middle-aged man in good health and CMV-seronegative. Each CDR3 is given without its conserved first and last residue.

length | V | CDR3
12 | TRBV5-1 | ASSLGGTGTLGF
13 | TRBV7-9 | ASSGTSGSTDTQY
11 | TRBV30 | AWSRQVEQPQH
11 | TRBV9 | ASSRQGRWGYT
13 | TRBV6-1 | ASSDRVWSYNEQF
8 | TRBV28 | ASERGGYT
13 | TRBV7-9 | ASSSQDRAWETQY
12 | TRBV18 | ASSPGPAADTQY
13 | TRBV4-3 | ASPMWGQGEMTQY
13 | TRBV19 | ASSILKTVTTEAF
13 | TRBV6-1 | ASSDRGESSYEQY
11 | TRBV10-3 | AIRGARTGELF
10 | TRBV29-1 | SVARGLYEQY
12 | TRBV5-1 | ASSPDRGSYGYT
14 | TRBV7-3 | ASSAKDRASTDTQY
13 | TRBV19 | ASSMYSDRRYEQY
11 | TRBV30 | AWSGGRFHEQY
14 | TRBV5-5 | ASSRPGTSGKDEQF
14 | TRBV28 | ASMEVSGTETDTQY
18 | TRBV28 | ASSLQGAFATRHYNEKLF
15 | TRBV2 | ASRTTSGRIDTGELF
14 | TRBV2 | ASSGPGIPTYNEQF
15 | TRBV9 | ASSAPFGGGRDTEAF
10 | TRBV30 | AWNTGNTEAF
11 | TRBV2 | ASTIRENTEAF
13 | TRBV6-5 | ASSYSPGYQGTQY
11 | TRBV6-6 | ASSYPGDYGYT
10 | TRBV7-3 | ASSQDSNEQF
13 | TRBV9 | ASSARDNPYNEQF
9 | TRBV30 | AWSVGAVYT
10 | TRBV11-3 | ASSGDTYEAF
12 | TRBV6-6 | ASSYSTSQETQY
11 | TRBV7-2 | ASSSSAGGRDL
13 | TRBV6-1 | ASIIGILALETQY
12 | TRBV2 | ASSELLTGTEAF
10 | TRBV6-5 | ASTGNSYEQY
13 | TRBV10-3 | AISYSGQAGQTQY
12 | TRBV25-1 | ASRGGRWTDTQY
13 | TRBV19 | ASSIGLQGTGELF
11 | TRBV11-3 | ASSNRVGYEQY
11 | TRBV11-3 | ASSLDSYNEQF
15 | TRBV11-3 | ASSVGTSGLNTGELF
13 | TRBV6-5 | ASSSSRGLGYEQY
12 | TRBV27 | ASSLSGAGAEQY
12 | TRBV6-5 | ASMGQGGNQPQH
14 | TRBV30 | AWSPGGGGFQETQY
13 | TRBV7-2 | ASSPQGSSGREQY
14 | TRBV19 | ASLLRSVSSYNEQF
11 | TRBV19 | ASSLASNQAQH
11 | TRBV7-9 | ASSRGVNTEAF
9 | TRBV6-1 | SPGQSKEQY
12 | TRBV28 | ASSLLAVPYEQY
11 | TRBV6-5 | ASSSDGDTEAF
14 | TRBV5-4 | ASSLAVRAGEETQY
11 | TRBV5-6 | ASSADSQWGYT
13 | TRBV13 | ASSFRQVYTGELF
12 | TRBV6-1 | ASSLFDKTHEQY
12 | TRBV18 | ASSPLRENTEAF
12 | TRBV6-5 | ASSRGRGKQPQH
11 | TRBV6-1 | ASSHRESYEQY